This T cell receptor beta chain was profiled in a study of T cell responses to AZD1222 COVID-19 vaccine. General study findings and limits: Just a handful of AZD1222 recipients were seropositive at baseline. No repertoire was sampled before or during the peak T cell response, only after it.

Between the trimmed V and J ends, which lost 2 bases and 6 bases, there was a span of 11 bases. From germline, CDR1 is MNHEY and CDR2 SMNVEV (reference sequence). The CDR3 is made up of 14 amino acids. Concerning this clone: Its target is unknown.

Profiled with immunoSEQ multiplex PCR; TCRdb holds only in-frame clones, not every one. The table has 130,000 or so clones, 70% to 90% seen once; the top ten hold approximately 9.8%. This chain uses TRBV27 with TRBJ1-5; no definite D call. The sequence came from an adult who received the AZD1222 COVID-19 vaccine. Sequences were derived from peripheral blood, sampled 28 days after the second AZD1222 dose. The CDR3 spells CASSLMGGGQPQHF. CDR3 nucleotide sequence: TGTGCCAGCAGTTTAATGGGTGGTGGTCAGCCCCAGCATTTT.